A single sample gave rise to the 25 T cell receptor beta chains below, sequenced in a study of shared clonotypes between healthy human individuals. Using immunoSEQ multiplex PCR, the repertoire was profiled, and TCRdb retains in-frame clones only, with some absent. This sample has around 2.5 million clones; over 85% occur once, and the top ten carry 0.36%. The specimen sequenced was naive CD4+ T cells from PBMCs. Sample subset: CD45RA+ positively selected. The receptors were sampled from a young man in good health. Some clones in this sample may be carry-over from other donors' samples.

CDR3 sequence: CASSSRQVSQPQHF. In DNA form, the CDR3 reads TGTGCCAGCAGCTCCCGACAGGTTAGTCAGCCCCAGCATTTT. The chain combines TRBV7-2 with TRBJ1-5; maybe TRBD1 (6 bases). Trimming took off 4 bases at V and 6 bases at J, with 13 bases between the two ends. CDR3 length equals 14 residues. Germline lookup yields CDR1 SGHTA and CDR2 FQGNSA.

The chain employs TRBV11-2 and TRBJ2-1; either TRBD1 or TRBD2 may supply D (5 bases each). Germline CDR1 SGHAT, CDR2 FQNNGV. The CDR3 length is 13 residues. Trimming removed 5 bases at V and 9 bases at J, with 14 bases between. This CDR3 is CASSGQTRAEQFF. The DNA for the CDR3 is TGTGCCAGCAGCGGACAAACTAGAGCTGAGCAGTTCTTC.

This chain joins TRBV5-1 and TRBJ1-1; TRBD1 matches at 7 bases. V lost 2 bases to trimming and J lost 0 bases; unmatched junction nucleotides: 4. In germline, CDR1 is SGHRS, CDR2 YFSETQ. CDR3 length equals 15 residues. Written as DNA, the CDR3 is TGCGCCAGCAGCTTCCTGGGACAGTTGAACACTGAAGCTTTCTTT. Amino acids: CASSFLGQLNTEAFF.

The chain recombines TRBV5-1 with TRBJ1-2, with a possible D match to TRBD1 (6 bases). Per the germline V gene, CDR1 is SGHRS and CDR2 is YFSETQ. Trimming shortened V by 4 bases and J by 3 bases, and 22 bases separated the two germline ends. This CDR3 is 17 amino acids long. The CDR3 bases are TGCGCCAGCAGCCTACAGCCGGGACACCAAGGGGACTATGGCTACACCTTC. This encodes CASSLQPGHQGDYGYTF.

The V call is TRBV4-3, the J call TRBJ2-3; D ambiguous. The CDR3 has 12 residues. Germline CDR1 is LGHNA and CDR2 is YSLEER. V gave up 1 base and J gave up 9 bases, with 8 bases separating them. The DNA of the CDR3 is TGCGCCAGCAGCCAAGGCCTTGAAACGCAGTATTTT. It encodes CASSQGLETQYF.

The chain's CDR3 is CASSQEILRGNTGELFF. The CDR3 region has the DNA TGTGCCAGCAGCCAAGAAATCCTCCGGGGGAACACCGGGGAGCTGTTTTTT. The chain links TRBV4-2 to TRBJ2-2, with D tentatively TRBD2 (5 bases). There are 17 residues in the CDR3. Germline CDR1 and CDR2: LGHNA and YNFKEQ. Trimming stripped 0 bases from V and 1 base from J, with 12 bases between.

The rearrangement links TRBV11-2 to TRBJ2-5; D is undetermined. The germline CDR1 and CDR2 sequences are SGHAT and FQNNGV. CDR3 size: 14 residues. The ends were cut back, 1 base at V and 2 bases at J, with 8 bases in the middle. This CDR3 is CASSLGLDQETQYF. The DNA of the CDR3 is TGTGCCAGCAGCTTAGGATTGGATCAAGAGACCCAGTACTTC. The full variable domain, completed using reference TRBV11-2 and TRBJ2-5, is EAGVAQSPRYKIIEKRQSVAFWCNPISGHATLYWYQQILGQGPKLLIQFQNNGVVDDSQLPKDRFSAERLKGVDSTLKIQPAKLEDSAVYLCASSLGLDQETQYFGPGTRLLVL.

The table lists this clone with a count of one. The chain combines TRBV4-2 with TRBJ2-4, with unresolved D. V dropped 4 bases and J dropped 1 base, with 26 bases sitting between them. The CDR3 is made up of 20 amino acids. Germline CDR1 reads LGHNA; CDR2 reads YNFKEQ. The CDR3 region has the DNA TGTGCCAGCAGCCGATACCACGGTCGCCCAGACTTGGGGGCCAAAAACATTCAGTACTTC. It codes for CASSRYHGRPDLGAKNIQYF.

CDR3 nucleotides: TGTGCCAGTAGTTCGGGGACCGTAATCTCTGGAAACACCATATATTTT. Protein sequence: CASSSGTVISGNTIYF. V and J are TRBV19 and TRBJ1-3; the D gene is possibly TRBD1 (5 bases). The CDR3 runs 16 residues. V lost 5 bases, J lost 0 bases, and 14 bases lay in between. Per germline, CDR1 LNHDA and CDR2 SQIVND (reference sequence).

V gene TRBV21-1 combines with J gene TRBJ2-3. TRBV21-1 counts as a pseudogene. The CDR3 has 14 residues. CDR3 protein: CASTGTASTDTQYF. The CDR3 DNA reads as TGTGCCAGCACCGGGACCGCTAGCACAGATACGCAGTATTTT.

This clone was counted a few times. The CDR3 region is CSVLRGWNTEAFF. The CDR3 region has the DNA TGCAGCGTCCTGAGGGGGTGGAACACTGAAGCTTTCTTT. This chain uses TRBV29-1 with TRBJ1-1, with TRBD1 as a possible D gene (6 bases). The ends were cut back, 6 bases at V and 1 base at J, with 12 bases in the middle. The CDR3 totals 13 residues. CDR1 and CDR2 (germline): SQVTM, ANQGSEA.

V and J are TRBV19 and TRBJ1-4; D not certain. The CDR3 spans 12 residues. Germline lookup yields CDR1 LNHDA and CDR2 SQIVND (reference sequence). Trimming shortened V by 3 bases and J by 5 bases, and 4 bases separated the two germline ends. The CDR3 is CASSILNEKLFF. Written as DNA, the CDR3 is TGTGCCAGTAGTATCTTGAATGAAAAACTGTTTTTT.

The chain links TRBV29-1 to TRBJ1-1; tentatively, D is TRBD1 (5 bases). CDR1 and CDR2 from the germline V gene are SQVTM and ANQGSEA. V was clipped by 3 bases and J by 11 bases, with 19 bases between them. The CDR3 runs 13 residues. The CDR3 loop reads CSVERLAGEGAFF. The CDR3 DNA reads as TGCAGCGTTGAGCGGTTAGCCGGGGAGGGGGCTTTCTTT. Filled out from reference TRBV29-1 and TRBJ1-1, the complete variable domain reads SAVISQKPSRDICQRGTSLTIQCQVDSQVTMMFWYRQQPGQSLTLIATANQGSEATYESGFVIDKFPISRPNLTFSTLTVSNMSPEDSSIYLCSVERLAGEGAFFGQGTRLTVV.

The chain is built from TRBV4-2 and TRBJ2-3; D gene unclear. The germline V gene encodes CDR1 LGHNA and CDR2 YNFKEQ. CDR3 length equals 17 residues. The V end lost 0 bases, the J end lost 0 bases, and 13 bases lay between the germline ends. CDR3 sequence reads: CASSQESGRLSTDTQYF. CDR3 nucleotides: TGTGCCAGCAGCCAAGAATCCGGCAGGTTAAGCACAGATACGCAGTATTTT.

Turning to this clone: The sample contains more than one DNA sequence encoding this CDR3. This chain joins TRBV18 and TRBJ2-1, with 12 positions matching TRBD2. Germline trimming cut 4 bases from V and 3 bases from J; bases unmatched to any gene: 1. In germline, CDR1 is KGHSH, CDR2 LQKENI. This CDR3 is built from 15 residues. The CDR3 reads CASSQGLAGYNEQFF. CDR3 coding DNA: TGTGCCAGCTCACAGGGACTAGCGGGCTACAATGAGCAGTTCTTC.

The chain uses TRBV29-1 and TRBJ1-2; D may be TRBD1 (6 bases). The germline V and J ends were trimmed by 3 bases and 0 bases, with 20 bases remaining between them. The CDR3 has 17 residues. Germline values: CDR1 SQVTM, CDR2 ANQGSEA. In DNA form, the CDR3 reads TGCAGCGTTGATGTCTTACAGGGCGAGGGAACTAACTATGGCTACACCTTC. Its protein product is CSVDVLQGEGTNYGYTF.

The V call is TRBV9, the J call TRBJ2-1; D could derive from TRBD1 or TRBD2 (5 bases each). The CDR3 sequence is 15 residues long. From germline, CDR1 is SGDLS and CDR2 YYNGEE. Trimming took off 1 base at V and 9 bases at J, with 17 bases between the two ends. The CDR3 sequence: CASSVQGSSISEQFF. The DNA for the CDR3 is TGTGCCAGCAGCGTACAGGGTTCTAGCATCAGTGAGCAGTTCTTC. Full variable domain (remainder filled in from reference TRBV9 and TRBJ2-1): DSGVTQTPKHLITATGQRVTLRCSPRSGDLSVYWYQQSLDQGLQFLIQYYNGEERAKGNILERFSAQQFPDLHSELNLSSLELGDSALYFCASSVQGSSISEQFFGPGTRLTVL.

The chain carries TRBV5-5 and TRBJ2-7; the match to TRBD1 covers 8 bases. The germline V gene has CDR1 SGHKS and CDR2 YYEKEE (reference sequence). The CDR3 is 15 amino acids. With V trimmed by 4 bases and J by 4 bases, 10 bases remained unmatched. The CDR3 is CASSLGPGGLYEQYF. CDR3 nucleotide sequence: TGTGCCAGCAGCCTGGGTCCAGGGGGCTTGTACGAGCAGTACTTC.

V gene TRBV7-2 combines with J gene TRBJ1-2, with D unclear. Trimming cost V 5 bases and J 1 base, with 11 bases left between them. The length of the CDR3 is 14 residues. Germline loops: CDR1 SGHTA, CDR2 FQGNSA. In nucleotides, the CDR3 is TGTGCCAGCAGCCCCGGGGAAGTTAACTATGGCTACACCTTC. Protein: CASSPGEVNYGYTF.

The J gene is TRBJ2-1, the V gene TRBV6-1; D may be TRBD2 (6 bases). The V and J ends lost 2 bases and 6 bases respectively, with 23 bases between them. The CDR3 sequence is 18 residues long. CDR1 and CDR2 (germline): MNHNS, SASEGT. CDR3 sequence (DNA): TGTGCCAGCAGTGAAAGAATTAGTTGGGTGCGGGACCTCAATGAGCAGTTCTTC. It encodes CASSERISWVRDLNEQFF.

The chain links TRBV6-5 to TRBJ2-5, with D perhaps matching TRBD1 or TRBD2 (6 bases each). Germline loops: CDR1 MNHEY, CDR2 SVGAGI. The CDR3 has 13 amino acids. Trimming left V 5 bases short and J 4 bases short, with 11 bases between. The CDR3: CASSPRGGETQYF. CDR3 DNA sequence: TGTGCCAGCAGTCCCAGGGGAGGAGAGACCCAGTACTTC.

Note on this clone: Other DNA sequences within the sample encode an identical CDR3. The chain employs TRBV15 and TRBJ1-5; D not resolved. CDR3 length equals 13 residues. The V gene lost 0 bases and the J gene lost 7 bases, with 7 bases spanning the gap. Germline V CDR1 and CDR2: LNHNV, YYDKDF (reference sequence). This CDR3 is CATSRDLGQPQHF. Here the CDR3 DNA reads TGTGCCACCAGCAGAGATCTGGGGCAGCCCCAGCATTTT.

The chain links TRBV19 to TRBJ2-2, with a weak D call TRBD2 (6 bases). The V end was cut by 5 bases, the J end by 4 bases, with 14 bases between. The CDR3 is made up of 15 amino acids. Looked up from germline, CDR1 is LNHDA and CDR2 is SQIVND (reference sequence). The CDR3 coding sequence is TGTGCCAGTAGTCCAGGGACGCGGGGCACCGGGGAGCTGTTTTTT. Residues: CASSPGTRGTGELFF.

This chain links TRBV7-9 with TRBJ2-1; TRBD2 aligns across 7 bases. V shed 5 bases, J shed 7 bases, and the junction held 11 bases outside the gene matches. Looked up from germline, CDR1 is SEHNR and CDR2 is FQNEAQ (reference sequence). The CDR3 covers 15 residues. CDR3 coding DNA: TGTGCCAGCAGCCCGGGGACTACTACGAGGAATGAGCAGTTCTTC. Amino acids: CASSPGTTTRNEQFF.

V usage is TRBV29-1 and J usage is TRBJ1-1, with 7 bases that match TRBD1. Germline assignment: CDR1 SQVTM and CDR2 ANQGSEA. This CDR3 region has 16 residues. With V trimmed by 2 bases and J by 4 bases, 13 bases remained unmatched. CDR3 coding DNA: TGCAGCGTTGAAACCCGGGCGAGCAGGGGGTCCACTGAAGCTTTCTTT. It is translated as CSVETRASRGSTEAFF. Complete variable domain (other parts from reference TRBV29-1 and TRBJ1-1): SAVISQKPSRDICQRGTSLTIQCQVDSQVTMMFWYRQQPGQSLTLIATANQGSEATYESGFVIDKFPISRPNLTFSTLTVSNMSPEDSSIYLCSVETRASRGSTEAFFGQGTRLTVV.